What follows describes a single T cell receptor beta chain. Its antigen is not identified. The data were obtained in a study of cytomegalovirus exposure and HLA in healthy donors. Overall study findings and caveats: By a later analysis, the bulk of CMV-associated TCR beta chains appeared HLA-restricted.

J was trimmed by 1 base and V by 6 bases; bases with no gene match: 5. CDR1 is ENHRY and CDR2 is SYGVKD in the germline V gene. This CDR3 has 14 residues. PCR involved 60 Vbeta and 13 Jbeta primers. How the authors handled the data: Among the unique TCR beta chains that a later analysis counted, 70 million to 85 million in all, 9.5 million to 12 million were shared. Generated by immunoSEQ multiplex PCR, the TCRdb table keeps only in-frame clones and is missing some. V and J calls and clone size are those listed in that table; D and trimming were worked out from the DNA. The sample yields about 94,000 clones, more than 65% seen once.

The J gene is TRBJ1-1, the V gene TRBV10-3; 7 nucleotides line up with TRBD1. The receptor was derived from a human donor in good health. Sequencing was performed on PBMCs. The CDR3 region is CAIRVTGANTEAFF. The CDR3 bases are TGTGCCATCAGGGTCACAGGGGCGAACACTGAAGCTTTCTTT.